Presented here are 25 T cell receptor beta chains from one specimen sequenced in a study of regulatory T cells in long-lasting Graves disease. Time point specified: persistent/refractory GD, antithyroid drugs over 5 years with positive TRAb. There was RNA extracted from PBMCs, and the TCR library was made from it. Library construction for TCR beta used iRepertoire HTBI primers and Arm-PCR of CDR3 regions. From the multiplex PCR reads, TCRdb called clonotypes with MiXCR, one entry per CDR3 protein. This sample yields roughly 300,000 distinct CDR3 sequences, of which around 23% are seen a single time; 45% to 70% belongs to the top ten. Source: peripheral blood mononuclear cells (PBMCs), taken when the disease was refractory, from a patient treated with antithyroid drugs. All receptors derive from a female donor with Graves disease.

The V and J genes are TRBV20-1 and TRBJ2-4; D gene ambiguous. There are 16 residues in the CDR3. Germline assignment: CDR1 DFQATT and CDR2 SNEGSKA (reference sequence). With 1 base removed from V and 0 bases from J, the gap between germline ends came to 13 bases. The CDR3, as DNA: TGCAGTGCTAGAGGTGGCCACCTACTAGCCAAAAACATTCAGTACTTC. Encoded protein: CSARGGHLLAKNIQYF.

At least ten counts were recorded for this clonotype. The CDR3 bases are TGTGCCACCAGCAAGGGGGCCCAAGAGACCCAGTACTTC. Translating gives CATSKGAQETQYF. J is TRBJ2-5 and V is TRBV15, with 7 bases aligning to TRBD1. This CDR3 has 13 residues. Germline V CDR1 and CDR2: LNHNV, YYDKDF (reference sequence). V gave up 4 bases and J gave up 1 base; unmatched junction bases: 0.

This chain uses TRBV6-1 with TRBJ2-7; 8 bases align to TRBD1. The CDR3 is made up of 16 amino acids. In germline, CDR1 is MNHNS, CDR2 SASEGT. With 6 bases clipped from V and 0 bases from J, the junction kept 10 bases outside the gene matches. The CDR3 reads CASRAGGVLSSYEQYF. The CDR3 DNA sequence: TGTGCCAGCAGGGCAGGGGGCGTCCTTAGCTCCTACGAGCAGTACTTC.

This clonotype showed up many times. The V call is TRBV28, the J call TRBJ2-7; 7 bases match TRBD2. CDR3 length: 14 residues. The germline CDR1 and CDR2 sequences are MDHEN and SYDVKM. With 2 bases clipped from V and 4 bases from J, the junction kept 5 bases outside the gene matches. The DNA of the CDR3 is TGTGCCAGCAGTTTAGTGGGAGGGGCATACGAGCAGTACTTC. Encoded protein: CASSLVGGAYEQYF.

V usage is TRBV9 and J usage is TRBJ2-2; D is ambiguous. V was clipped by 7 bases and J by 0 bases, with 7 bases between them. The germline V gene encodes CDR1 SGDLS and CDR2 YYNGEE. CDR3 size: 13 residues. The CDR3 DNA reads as TGTGCCAGCCGAAGGGCGAACACCGGGGAGCTGTTTTTT. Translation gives CASRRANTGELFF.

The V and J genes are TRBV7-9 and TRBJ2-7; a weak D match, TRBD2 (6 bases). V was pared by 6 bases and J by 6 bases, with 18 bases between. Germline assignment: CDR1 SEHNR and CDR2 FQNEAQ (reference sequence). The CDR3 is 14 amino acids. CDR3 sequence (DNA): TGTGCCAGCAGAAATACTAGCTTTGTTGGCGAGCAGTACTTC. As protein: CASRNTSFVGEQYF.

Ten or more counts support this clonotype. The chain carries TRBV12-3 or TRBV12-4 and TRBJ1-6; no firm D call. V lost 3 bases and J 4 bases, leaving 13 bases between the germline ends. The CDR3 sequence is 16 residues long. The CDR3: CASSFDAGRYNSPLHF. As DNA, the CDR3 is TGTGCCAGCAGTTTTGACGCGGGCCGTTATAATTCACCCCTCCACTTT.

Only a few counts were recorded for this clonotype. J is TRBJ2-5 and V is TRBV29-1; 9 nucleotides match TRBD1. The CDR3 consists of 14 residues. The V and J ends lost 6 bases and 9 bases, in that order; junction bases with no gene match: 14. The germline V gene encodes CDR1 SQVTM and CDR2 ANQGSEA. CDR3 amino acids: CSVNRGTGRQAQYF. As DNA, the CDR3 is TGCAGCGTGAATAGGGGGACAGGGCGGCAGGCCCAGTACTTC.

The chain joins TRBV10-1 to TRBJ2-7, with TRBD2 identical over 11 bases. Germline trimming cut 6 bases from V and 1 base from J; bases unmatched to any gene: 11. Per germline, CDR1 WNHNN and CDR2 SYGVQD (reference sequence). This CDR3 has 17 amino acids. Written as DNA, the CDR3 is TGCGCCAGCAGCGGGGCCTATCTAGCGGGAGGATCCTACGAGCAGTACTTC. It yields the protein CASSGAYLAGGSYEQYF.

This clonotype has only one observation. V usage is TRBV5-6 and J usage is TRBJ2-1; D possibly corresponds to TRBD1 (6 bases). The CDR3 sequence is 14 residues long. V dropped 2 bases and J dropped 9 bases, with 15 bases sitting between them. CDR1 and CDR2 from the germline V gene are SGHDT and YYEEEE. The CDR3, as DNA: TGTGCCAGCAGCTTATTGGCAGGGGTTGGTGAGCAGTTCTTC. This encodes CASSLLAGVGEQFF. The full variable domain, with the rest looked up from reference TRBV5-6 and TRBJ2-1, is DAGVTQSPTHLIKTRGQQVTLRCSPKSGHDTVSWYQQALGQGPQFIFQYYEEEERQRGNFPDRFSGHQFPNYSSELNVNALLLGDSALYLCASSLLAGVGEQFFGPGTRLTVL.

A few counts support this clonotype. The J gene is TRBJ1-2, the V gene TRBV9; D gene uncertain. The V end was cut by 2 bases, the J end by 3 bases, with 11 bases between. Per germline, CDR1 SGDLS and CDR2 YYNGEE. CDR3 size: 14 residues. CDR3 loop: CASSVGLLDYGYTF. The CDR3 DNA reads TGTGCCAGCAGCGTGGGTCTTCTCGACTATGGCTACACCTTC.

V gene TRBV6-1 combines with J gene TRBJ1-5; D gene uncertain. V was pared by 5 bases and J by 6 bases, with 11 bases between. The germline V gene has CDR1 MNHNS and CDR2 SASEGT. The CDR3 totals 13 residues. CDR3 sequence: CASSTEAPQPQHF. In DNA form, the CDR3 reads TGTGCCAGCAGTACCGAGGCCCCTCAGCCCCAGCATTTT.

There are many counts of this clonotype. The CDR3 region has the DNA TGTGCCAGCAGGTTTCGCCGGGACACGAACACCGGGGAGCTGTTTTTT. Residues: CASRFRRDTNTGELFF. This chain uses TRBV6-1 with TRBJ2-2; TRBD1 might be the D (6 bases). Trimming took 6 bases from V and 0 from J, leaving 14 bases between them. CDR1 MNHNS and CDR2 SASEGT come from the germline V gene. The CDR3 is 16 amino acids.

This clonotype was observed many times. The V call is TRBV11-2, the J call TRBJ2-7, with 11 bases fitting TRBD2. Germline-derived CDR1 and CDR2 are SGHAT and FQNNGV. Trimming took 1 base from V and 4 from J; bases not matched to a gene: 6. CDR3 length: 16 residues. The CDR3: CASSLVWGLAAYEQYF. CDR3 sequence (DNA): TGTGCCAGCAGCTTAGTTTGGGGACTAGCGGCTTACGAGCAGTACTTC.

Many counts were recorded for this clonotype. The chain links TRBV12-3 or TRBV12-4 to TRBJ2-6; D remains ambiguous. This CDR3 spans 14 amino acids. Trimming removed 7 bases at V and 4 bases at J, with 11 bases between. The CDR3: CASKPGAGANVLTF. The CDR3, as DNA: TGTGCCAGCAAACCGGGCGCGGGGGCCAACGTCCTGACTTTC.

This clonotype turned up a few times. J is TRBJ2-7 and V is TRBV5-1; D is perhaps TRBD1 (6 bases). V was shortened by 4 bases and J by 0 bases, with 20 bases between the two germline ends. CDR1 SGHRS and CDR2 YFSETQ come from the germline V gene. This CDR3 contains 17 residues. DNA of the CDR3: TGCGCCAGCAGCCTGGATGGGGGCACCATAAGCTCCTACGAGCAGTACTTC. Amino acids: CASSLDGGTISSYEQYF.

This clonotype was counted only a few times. CDR3 protein: CASSQRGLLHNSPLHF. CDR3 in DNA: TGTGCCAGCAGCCAGAGGGGCCTCCTTCACAATTCACCCCTCCACTTT. V is TRBV3-1 and J is TRBJ1-6; a weak D match, TRBD1 (5 bases). Germline CDR1 is LGHDT and CDR2 is YNNKEL (reference sequence). The CDR3 length is 16 residues. V dropped 3 bases and J dropped 7 bases, with 16 bases sitting between them.

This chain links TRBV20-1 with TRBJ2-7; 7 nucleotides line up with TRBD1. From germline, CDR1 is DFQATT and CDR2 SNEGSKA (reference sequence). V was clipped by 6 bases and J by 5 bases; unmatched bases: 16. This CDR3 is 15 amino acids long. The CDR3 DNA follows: TGCAGTGCCCATACCGGGACAGCGGCGTCTGACGAGCAGTACTTC. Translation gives CSAHTGTAASDEQYF.

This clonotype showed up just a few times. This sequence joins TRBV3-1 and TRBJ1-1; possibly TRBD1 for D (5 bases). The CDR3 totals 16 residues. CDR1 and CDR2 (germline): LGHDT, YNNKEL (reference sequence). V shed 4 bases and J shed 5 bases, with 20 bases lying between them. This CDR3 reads CASSRPGVGAATEAFF. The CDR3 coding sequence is TGTGCCAGCAGCCGTCCTGGGGTAGGGGCGGCGACTGAAGCTTTCTTT.

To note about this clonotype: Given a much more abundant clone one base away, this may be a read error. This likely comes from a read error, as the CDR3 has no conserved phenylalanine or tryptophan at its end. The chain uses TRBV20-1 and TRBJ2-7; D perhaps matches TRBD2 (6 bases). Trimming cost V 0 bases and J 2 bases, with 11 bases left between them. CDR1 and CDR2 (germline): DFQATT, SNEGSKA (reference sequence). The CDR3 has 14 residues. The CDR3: CSARDSTSPYEQYL. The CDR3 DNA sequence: TGCAGTGCTAGAGACTCGACTAGTCCCTACGAGCAGTACCTC.

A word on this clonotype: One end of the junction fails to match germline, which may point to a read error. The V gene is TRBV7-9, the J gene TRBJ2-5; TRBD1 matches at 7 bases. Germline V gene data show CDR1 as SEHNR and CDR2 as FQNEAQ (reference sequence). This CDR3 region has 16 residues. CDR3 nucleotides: TGTGCCAGCAGTTATCCATTGTTACAGGGGCAAGAGATCCAGTACTTC. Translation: CASSYPLLQGQEIQYF.

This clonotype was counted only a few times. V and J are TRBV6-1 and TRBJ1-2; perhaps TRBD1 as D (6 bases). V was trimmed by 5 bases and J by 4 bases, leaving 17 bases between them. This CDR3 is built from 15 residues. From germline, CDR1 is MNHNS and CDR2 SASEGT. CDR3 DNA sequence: TGTGCCAGCAGTCCCGGTTGGGACAAGGGCTATGGCTACACCTTC. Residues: CASSPGWDKGYGYTF.

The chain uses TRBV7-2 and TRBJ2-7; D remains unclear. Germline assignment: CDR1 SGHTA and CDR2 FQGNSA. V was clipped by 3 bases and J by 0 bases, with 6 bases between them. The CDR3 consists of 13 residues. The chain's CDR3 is CASSFENSYEQYF. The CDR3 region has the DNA TGTGCCAGCAGCTTCGAAAACTCCTACGAGCAGTACTTC. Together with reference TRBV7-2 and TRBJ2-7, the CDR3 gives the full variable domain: GAGVSQSPSNKVTEKGKDVELRCDPISGHTALYWYRQSLGQGLEFLIYFQGNSAPDKSGLPSDRFSAERTGGSVSTLTIQRTQQEDSAVYLCASSFENSYEQYFGPGTRLTVT.

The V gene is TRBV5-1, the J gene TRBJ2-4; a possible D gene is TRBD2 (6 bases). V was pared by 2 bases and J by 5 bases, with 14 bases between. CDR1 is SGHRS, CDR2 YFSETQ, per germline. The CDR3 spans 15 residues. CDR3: CASSLSGTPENIQYF. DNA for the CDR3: TGCGCCAGCAGCTTATCCGGGACTCCTGAAAACATTCAGTACTTC.

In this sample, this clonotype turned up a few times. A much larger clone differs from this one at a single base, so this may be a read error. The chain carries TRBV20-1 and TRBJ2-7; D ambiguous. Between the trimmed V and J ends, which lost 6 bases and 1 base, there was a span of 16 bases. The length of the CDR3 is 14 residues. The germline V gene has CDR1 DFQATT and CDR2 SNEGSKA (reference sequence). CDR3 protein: CSALDTFLSYEQYF. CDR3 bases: TGCAGTGCATTAGATACTTTCCTTTCCTACGAGCAGTACTTC.